A single sample is the source of the 3 T cell receptor beta chains below, sequenced in a study of vaccination effects on CD4 cells after COVID-19. Some clones are missing from TCRdb's copy, which holds only in-frame ones; the method was immunoSEQ multiplex PCR. The sample has tens of thousands of clones, around 79% seen once; the top ten hold approximately 20%. These receptors' antigens are unknown. The ViraFEST assay expanded antigen-specific CD4+ T cells with viral peptide pools before sequencing. Subsequent to roughly 9 days of culture, CD4+ T cells were isolated. Vaccine recipients lacked prior SARS-CoV-2 infection and had negative nucleocapsid antibodies. This specimen consisted of CD4+ T cells from PBMCs cultured with HCoV-NL63 spike peptides, obtained before COVID-19 vaccination. Every receptor here comes from a human donor who received a COVID-19 vaccine.

The chain uses TRBV7-2 and TRBJ2-4, with 7 bases fitting TRBD1. CDR3 size: 14 residues. Germline-derived CDR1 and CDR2 are SGHTA and FQGNSA. J was trimmed by 7 bases and V by 2 bases; bases with no gene match: 5. CDR3 sequence: CASSLPGGWNIQYF. The DNA for the CDR3 is TGTGCCAGCAGCTTACCAGGGGGATGGAACATTCAGTACTTC.

The chain combines TRBV5-1 with TRBJ2-5; D is ambiguous. CDR1 is SGHRS and CDR2 is YFSETQ in the germline V gene. The CDR3 spans 13 residues. The germline V and J ends were trimmed by 6 bases and 5 bases, with 14 bases remaining between them. The CDR3 loop reads CASTRFNGETQYF. CDR3 bases: TGCGCCAGCACCCGATTTAACGGGGAGACCCAGTACTTC.

This clone was observed a few times. This sequence joins TRBV9 and TRBJ2-2; D not resolved. The CDR3 runs to 14 residues. Germline V lookup: CDR1 SGDLS, CDR2 YYNGEE. Trimming took 0 bases from V and 4 from J, leaving 7 bases between them. CDR3 sequence reads: CASSVATSTGELFF. The CDR3 DNA sequence: TGTGCCAGCAGCGTAGCAACAAGCACCGGGGAGCTGTTTTTT.